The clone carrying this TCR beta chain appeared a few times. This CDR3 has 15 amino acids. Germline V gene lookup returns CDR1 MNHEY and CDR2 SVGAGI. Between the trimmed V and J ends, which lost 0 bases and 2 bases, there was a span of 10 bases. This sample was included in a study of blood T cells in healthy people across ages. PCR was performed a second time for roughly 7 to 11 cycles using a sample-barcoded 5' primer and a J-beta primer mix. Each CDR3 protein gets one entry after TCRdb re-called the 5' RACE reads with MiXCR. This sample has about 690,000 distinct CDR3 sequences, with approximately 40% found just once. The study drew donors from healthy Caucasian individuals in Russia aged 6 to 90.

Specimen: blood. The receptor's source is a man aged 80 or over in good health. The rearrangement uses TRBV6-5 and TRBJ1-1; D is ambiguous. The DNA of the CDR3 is TGTGCCAGCAGTTACTCAACCGGGGAAAACACTGAAGCTTTCTTT. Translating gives CASSYSTGENTEAFF.